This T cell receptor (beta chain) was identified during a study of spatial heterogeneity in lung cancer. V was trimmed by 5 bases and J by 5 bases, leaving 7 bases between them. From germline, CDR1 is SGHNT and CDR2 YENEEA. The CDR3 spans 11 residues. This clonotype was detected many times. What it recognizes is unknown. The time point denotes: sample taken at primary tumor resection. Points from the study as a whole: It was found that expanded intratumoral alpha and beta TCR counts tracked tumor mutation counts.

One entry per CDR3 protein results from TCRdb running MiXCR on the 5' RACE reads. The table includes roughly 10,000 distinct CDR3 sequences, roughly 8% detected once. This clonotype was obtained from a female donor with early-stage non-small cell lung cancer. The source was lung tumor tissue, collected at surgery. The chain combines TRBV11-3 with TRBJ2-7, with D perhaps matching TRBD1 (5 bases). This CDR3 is CASSLGDEQYF. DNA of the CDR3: TGTGCCAGCAGCCTAGGGGACGAGCAGTACTTC.